The clone carrying this T cell receptor (beta chain) was seen only a few times. What it binds is not known. The entry originates in a study of CD8+ T cells in alopecia areata. Study at large: Among treated patients, oral tofacitinib was administered at 5 to 10 mg twice daily. Findings and caveats of the study: Possibly as an HLA-related effect, TCR sharing across patients appeared less clear than in mice.

From germline, CDR1 is SQVTM and CDR2 ANQGSEA. After removal of 6 bases from V and 4 bases from J, the junction contained 6 bases not matched to a gene. The CDR3 runs to 13 residues. Reverse transcribed after extraction, RNA yielded cDNA as the sequencing template. The protocol was immunoSEQ multiplex PCR, while the TCRdb copy is restricted to in-frame clones and leaves out a portion. The data hold about 150,000 clones, with 45% to 60% observed a single time. The receptor's source is a human donor with alopecia areata. This rearrangement joins TRBV29-1 to TRBJ2-1, with 7 bases fitting TRBD2. Sample: CD4+ T cells sorted from blood. CDR3: CSVKTSSYNEQFF. The DNA of the CDR3 is TGCAGCGTCAAGACTAGCAGTTACAATGAGCAGTTCTTC.